The clone carrying this TCR beta chain came up once. The data belong to a study of blood T cell repertoires in COVID-19. Study overall: Samples came from the United States, Italy and Spain, spanning acute and convalescent COVID-19. Sample material is recorded as cDNA or gDNA derived from T cells, B-cell-depleted T cells, or PBMCs.

Authors' analysis steps: Estimation of nucleated cell counts relied on the amplification of reference gene primers. Produced via immunoSEQ multiplex PCR; TCRdb's table is partial and in-frame only. V and J calls and clone size are those listed in that table; D and trimming were worked out from the DNA. The sample consists of about 110,000 clones, roughly 80% of them appearing once. V lost 6 bases and J lost 7; bases outside the gene matches: 10. In germline, CDR1 is LNHDA, CDR2 SQIVND (reference sequence). The length of the CDR3 is 15 residues. The receptor's source is a human donor in a cohort sampled during active COVID-19. This chain uses TRBV19 with TRBJ2-1; TRBD1 matches 9 bases. The sample taken for sequencing was peripheral blood. CDR3 in amino acids: CASRAGTGFGNEQFF. The CDR3 DNA reads TGTGCCAGTAGAGCCGGGACAGGGTTCGGTAATGAGCAGTTCTTC. Full variable domain (outside the CDR3, taken from reference TRBV19 and TRBJ2-1): DGGITQSPKYLFRKEGQNVTLSCEQNLNHDAMYWYRQDPGQGLRLIYYSQIVNDFQKGDIAEGYSVSREKKESFPLTVTSAQKNPTAFYLCASRAGTGFGNEQFFGPGTRLTVL.